These T cell receptor beta chains were read from a single sample in a study of T cell responses to AZD1222 COVID-19 vaccine. Sequenced by immunoSEQ multiplex PCR; TCRdb stores in-frame clones only, minus some. This sample has over 100,000 clones, with less than 90% found just once. The sample here was peripheral blood, taken on day 0 of AZD1222 vaccination. Receptors were obtained from an adult in good health. Both conserved end residues are part of each CDR3. D genes are given only for firm matches. The size entry is marked missing in some rows and otherwise reads once, few, many or a size class.

clone_size d_call j_call v_call cdr3_nt cdr3_aa
. . TRBJ2-1 TRBV28 TGTGCCAGCAGGAGCGGCCTGGGTGAGCAGTTCTTC CASRSGLGEQFF
. TRBD1 TRBJ2-2 TRBV9 TGTGCCAGCAGCGGACGGACAGGGGGAAACACCGGGGAGCTGTTTTTT CASSGRTGGNTGELFF
. . TRBJ2-7 TRBV18 TGTGCCAGCTCCCCCTTCAGCAGCGACGAGCAGTACTTC CASSPFSSDEQYF
few . TRBJ1-2 TRBV12-3/TRBV12-4 TGTGCCAGCACCAAGACAGAGGACTATGGCTACACCTTC CASTKTEDYGYTF
few TRBD1 TRBJ2-6 TRBV28 TGTGCCAGCAGTCCCTCCTCCAGGGGGAGAGGGGCCAACGTCCTGACTTTC CASSPSSRGRGANVLTF
once TRBD1 TRBJ1-5 TRBV28 TGTGCCAGCAGTCAAGGGGGCGCGGGTCAGCCCCAGCATTTT CASSQGGAGQPQHF
. TRBD2 TRBJ2-3 TRBV7-3 TGTGCCAGCAGCATAACTAGCGCGACAGATACGCAGTATTTT CASSITSATDTQYF
once . TRBJ1-1 TRBV10-3 TGTGCCATCAGTGACATACAGGGACCCACTGAAGCTTTCTTT CAISDIQGPTEAFF
. . TRBJ2-5 TRBV29-1 TGCAGCTTAGGGGTTGGAGAGACCCAGTACTTC CSLGVGETQYF
. . TRBJ2-7 TRBV18 TGTGCCAGCTCGCCGGGGTCTCGCGAGCAGTACTTC CASSPGSREQYF
once TRBD1 TRBJ1-2 TRBV6-5 TGTGCCAGCAGCCCGACAGGGGTTGGTGGCTACACCTTC CASSPTGVGGYTF
. . TRBJ1-2 TRBV7-3 TGTGCCAGCAGCAAGGGACCGGACTATGGCTACACCTTC CASSKGPDYGYTF
. . TRBJ2-1 TRBV9 TGTGCCAGCAGCGTAGGGGGGTTCTCCTACAATGAGCAGTTCTTC CASSVGGFSYNEQFF
few . TRBJ2-1 TRBV5-1 TGCGCCAGCAGCTTGGGTCCAGGGCTCTCTTCCTACAATGAGCAGTTCTTC CASSLGPGLSSYNEQFF
. . TRBJ2-1 TRBV10-1 TGCGCCAGCTCCCGAGGAGGGAGCGATGAGCAGTTCTTC CASSRGGSDEQFF
few . TRBJ1-1 TRBV6-5 TGTGCCAGCAGTTACTCGGGGGGAGGCGAGAACACTGAAGCTTTCTTT CASSYSGGGENTEAFF
. TRBD2 TRBJ2-5 TRBV10-2 TGCGCCAGCAGTTCCTCCCTTACTAGCGTCCAAGAGACCCAGTACTTC CASSSSLTSVQETQYF
. . TRBJ2-5 TRBV4-2 TGTGCCAGCAGCCAAGATTGGGGGACAACTTGGGCTCAAGAGACCCAGTACTTC CASSQDWGTTWAQETQYF
. TRBD2 TRBJ2-7 TRBV27 TGTGCCAGCAGACTAGCGGGAGGGAACGAGCAGTACTTC CASRLAGGNEQYF